Each of the 18 T cell receptor beta chains below was sequenced from the same sample in a study of blood T cell repertoires in COVID-19. Profiling relied on immunoSEQ multiplex PCR, and the TCRdb table lists in-frame clones only, not all of them. The sample contains fewer than 150,000 clones, 85% to 90% of which appear only once. Sequenced input: peripheral blood. Every receptor here comes from a woman aged 60-75 years with COVID-19, enrolled during active disease.

This chain links TRBV7-2 with TRBJ2-3, with D possibly being TRBD2 (7 bases). The CDR3 contains 15 residues. The V gene's germline CDR1 is SGHTA and CDR2 FQGNSA. Trimming pared 2 bases from V and 2 bases from J, leaving 11 bases between. In DNA, the CDR3 is TGTGCCAGCAGCTTACGGGGGGCTTACACAGATACGCAGTATTTT. Amino acid sequence: CASSLRGAYTDTQYF.

The rearrangement links TRBV9 to TRBJ1-2, with 8 bases lining up with TRBD1. Germline CDR1 and CDR2: SGDLS and YYNGEE. This CDR3 comprises 13 residues. V trimming: 3 bases; J trimming: 8 bases; junction bases outside the gene matches: 6. The CDR3 sequence: CASSANRGDGYTF. DNA of the CDR3: TGTGCCAGCAGCGCAAACAGGGGGGACGGCTACACCTTC. Together with reference TRBV9 and TRBJ1-2, the CDR3 gives the full variable domain: DSGVTQTPKHLITATGQRVTLRCSPRSGDLSVYWYQQSLDQGLQFLIQYYNGEERAKGNILERFSAQQFPDLHSELNLSSLELGDSALYFCASSANRGDGYTFGSGTRLTVV.

This rearrangement joins TRBV2 to TRBJ1-4; 9 bases are shared with TRBD1. The germline CDR1 and CDR2 sequences are SNHLY and FYNNEI. Germline trimming cut 1 base from V and 7 bases from J; bases unmatched to any gene: 4. This CDR3 is built from 15 residues. The CDR3 nucleotides are TGTGCCAGCAGTGAAGGGGACAGGGATTTTGAAAAACTGTTTTTT. Translating it yields CASSEGDRDFEKLFF.

The chain has TRBV7-3 and TRBJ2-2, with a possible D match to TRBD2 (6 bases). V gave up 0 bases and J gave up 5 bases, with 10 bases separating them. The CDR3 has 15 amino acids. Germline CDR1 is SGHTA and CDR2 is FQGTGA. CDR3 residues: CASSLTGGLTGELFF. DNA of the CDR3: TGTGCCAGCAGCTTAACGGGGGGTTTGACCGGGGAGCTGTTTTTT.

This chain links TRBV25-1 with TRBJ1-6, with TRBD1 matching over 11 bases. The CDR3 contains 16 residues. V shed 7 bases and J 10 bases; nucleotides not matched to a gene: 12. Looked up from germline, CDR1 is MGHDK and CDR2 is SYGVNS. The CDR3: CASNHPGQGAGSPLHF. CDR3 sequence (DNA): TGTGCCAGCAACCATCCAGGACAGGGGGCAGGCTCACCCCTCCACTTT.

The genes are TRBV10-3 and TRBJ2-5; TRBD2 aligns across 7 bases. The CDR3 is 14 residues long. Germline CDR1 reads ENHRY; CDR2 reads SYGVKD. Trimming took 4 bases from V and 2 from J; bases not matched to a gene: 4. CDR3 coding DNA: TGTGCCATCAGTGTGGGCGGGGGTCAAGAGACCCAGTACTTC. Translating it yields CAISVGGGQETQYF.

This clone turned up a few times. V usage is TRBV25-1 and J usage is TRBJ1-6, with TRBD1 identical over 9 bases. Trimming cost V 4 bases and J 9 bases; bases outside gene matches: 4. This CDR3 is 14 amino acids long. The germline CDR1 and CDR2 sequences are MGHDK and SYGVNS. In DNA form, the CDR3 reads TGTGCCAGCAGTGTCGGGACAGGGTCTTCACCCCTCCACTTT. Its protein is CASSVGTGSSPLHF.

On this clone: The same CDR3 also results from other DNA sequences found in this sample. The CDR3 bases are TGCGCCAGCAGCTTGTCGACAGGGATGAACACTGAAGCTTTCTTT. The encoded protein is CASSLSTGMNTEAFF. The rearrangement uses TRBV5-1 and TRBJ1-1, with TRBD1 identical over 7 bases. With V trimmed by 1 base and J by 0 bases, 3 bases remained unmatched. Germline CDR1 is SGHRS and CDR2 is YFSETQ. The CDR3 is 15 residues long.

This chain uses TRBV19 with TRBJ1-2; tentatively, D is TRBD1 (5 bases). The germline gives CDR1 LNHDA, CDR2 SQIVND (reference sequence). This CDR3 is built from 15 residues. V was shortened by 3 bases and J by 5 bases, with 16 bases between the two germline ends. The CDR3 reads CASSIPRRVDYGYTF. The CDR3, as DNA: TGTGCCAGTAGTATCCCCCGCAGGGTTGATTATGGCTACACCTTC.

The chain links TRBV18 to TRBJ1-1, with TRBD1 identical over 8 bases. CDR1 KGHSH and CDR2 LQKENI come from the germline V gene. The trim removed 6 bases at V and 2 bases at J, leaving 20 bases unmatched. The CDR3 extends over 19 amino acids. For the CDR3, the DNA is TGTGCCAGCTCTCGCGGGACAGGAAAATTGGCTAGGTTAAACACTGAAGCTTTCTTT. Its translation is CASSRGTGKLARLNTEAFF.

CDR3: CATSRAPSDRGDTQYF. CDR3 DNA sequence: TGTGCCACCAGCAGAGCCCCCTCCGACAGGGGGGATACGCAGTATTTT. The chain joins TRBV15 to TRBJ2-3; 9 bases are a match to TRBD1. Per germline, CDR1 LNHNV and CDR2 YYDKDF (reference sequence). J lost 6 bases, V lost 1 base, and 8 bases had no gene match. The CDR3 consists of 16 residues. The whole variable domain, remainder taken from reference TRBV15 and TRBJ2-3, is DAMVIQNPRYQVTQFGKPVTLSCSQTLNHNVMYWYQQKSSQAPKLLFHYYDKDFNNEADTPDNFQSRRPNTSFCFLDIRSPGLGDTAMYLCATSRAPSDRGDTQYFGPGTRLTVL.

This chain connects TRBV9 to TRBJ2-6; TRBD1 aligns across 8 bases. The CDR3 loop spans 19 amino acids. J was trimmed by 0 bases and V by 4 bases; bases with no gene match: 12. CDR1 is SGDLS and CDR2 is YYNGEE in the germline V gene. The CDR3 DNA reads TGTGCCAGCAGCCTAGGACCGGGACAGGAGTACTCTGGGGCCAACGTCCTGACTTTC. This gives the protein CASSLGPGQEYSGANVLTF.

V usage is TRBV4-1 and J usage is TRBJ2-7, with TRBD1 matching 11 bases. This CDR3 spans 16 amino acids. Germline V gives CDR1 MGHRA, CDR2 YSYEKL. The J segment lost 2 bases and the V segment lost 5 bases, leaving 8 bases of the junction unmatched. The CDR3 DNA follows: TGCGCCAGCAGCGAGTACGGGACAGGGGGGGCCTACGAGCAGTACTTC. It specifies CASSEYGTGGAYEQYF.

The chain combines TRBV7-8 with TRBJ1-5; 7 nucleotides match TRBD1. Trimming removed 4 bases from V and 4 bases from J; junction bases left unmatched: 4. Germline lookup yields CDR1 SGHVS and CDR2 FQNEAQ. This CDR3 comprises 14 residues. CDR3 in amino acids: CASSSGTANQPQHF. The CDR3 DNA is TGTGCCAGCAGCTCCGGGACAGCAAATCAGCCCCAGCATTTT.

This clone was seen only a few times. This chain joins TRBV14 and TRBJ2-5; the match to TRBD1 covers 9 bases. Germline V gene lookup returns CDR1 SGHDN and CDR2 FVKESK. The CDR3 has 15 amino acids. Losses at the gene ends were 4 bases for V and 1 base for J; bases not matched to a gene: 4. The DNA of the CDR3 is TGTGCCAGCAGCCGCCTGGGACAGGGCCAAGAGACCCAGTACTTC. Protein sequence: CASSRLGQGQETQYF.

CDR3 protein: CASSYGTGSTYGYTF. In nucleotides, the CDR3 is TGTGCCAGCAGCTACGGGACAGGTAGTACCTATGGCTACACCTTC. The rearrangement uses TRBV5-6 and TRBJ1-2, with 8 nucleotides matching TRBD1. Looked up from germline, CDR1 is SGHDT and CDR2 is YYEEEE. The CDR3 extends over 15 amino acids. V trimming: 3 bases; J trimming: 4 bases; junction bases outside the gene matches: 8.

V usage is TRBV10-3 and J usage is TRBJ1-3; TRBD1 agrees at 7 bases. The CDR3 spans 17 residues. Germline-derived CDR1 and CDR2 are ENHRY and SYGVKD. J was trimmed by 0 bases and V by 4 bases; bases with no gene match: 9. The CDR3 sequence is CAISGGTAEGSGNTIYF. The CDR3 DNA follows: TGTGCCATCAGTGGTGGGACAGCCGAGGGCTCTGGAAACACCATATATTTT.

The chain is built from TRBV24-1 and TRBJ2-7; 7 bases line up with TRBD1. Germline CDR1 KGHDR, CDR2 SFDVKD. The CDR3 extends over 15 amino acids. J gave up 3 bases and V 2 bases, and 6 bases lay outside the gene matches. DNA of the CDR3: TGTGCCACCAGTGATTCGACAGGGTCGCTCTACGAGCAGTACTTC. As protein: CATSDSTGSLYEQYF.